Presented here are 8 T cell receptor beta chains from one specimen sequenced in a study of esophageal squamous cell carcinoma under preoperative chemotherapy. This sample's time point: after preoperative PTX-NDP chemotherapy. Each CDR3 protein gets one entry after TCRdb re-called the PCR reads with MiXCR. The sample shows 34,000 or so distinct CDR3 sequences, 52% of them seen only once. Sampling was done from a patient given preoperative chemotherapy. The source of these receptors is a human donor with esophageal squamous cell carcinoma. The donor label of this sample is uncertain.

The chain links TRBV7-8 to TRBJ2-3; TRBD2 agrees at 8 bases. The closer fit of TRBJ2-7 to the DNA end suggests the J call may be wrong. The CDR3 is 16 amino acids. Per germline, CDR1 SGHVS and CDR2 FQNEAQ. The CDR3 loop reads CASSNPAGGADNMQYF. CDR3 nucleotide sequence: TGTGCCAGCAGCAACCCGGCGGGGGGAGCCGATAACATGCAGTACTTC.

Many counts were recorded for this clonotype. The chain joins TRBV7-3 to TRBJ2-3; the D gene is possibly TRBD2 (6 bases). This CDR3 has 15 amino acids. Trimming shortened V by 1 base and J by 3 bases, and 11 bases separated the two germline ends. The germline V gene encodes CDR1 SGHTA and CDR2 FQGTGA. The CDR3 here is CASSLIPGRTDTQYF. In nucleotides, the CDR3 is TGTGCCAGCAGCTTAATTCCAGGGAGGACAGATACGCAGTATTTT.

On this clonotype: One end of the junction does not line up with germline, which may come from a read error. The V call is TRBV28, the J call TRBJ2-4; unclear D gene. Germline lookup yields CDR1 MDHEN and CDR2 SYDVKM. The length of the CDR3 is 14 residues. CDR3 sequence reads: CGSTFVGDTDTQYF. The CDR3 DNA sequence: TGTGGCAGCACGTTTGTAGGAGACACAGACACTCAGTACTTT.

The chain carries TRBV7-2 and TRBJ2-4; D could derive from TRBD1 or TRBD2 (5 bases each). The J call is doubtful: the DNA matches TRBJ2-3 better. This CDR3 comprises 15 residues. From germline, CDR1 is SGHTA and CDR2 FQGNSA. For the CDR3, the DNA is TGTGCCAGCGGCTCGGGGCTGGGAGCCAAAAATACGCAGTATTTT. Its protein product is CASGSGLGAKNTQYF.

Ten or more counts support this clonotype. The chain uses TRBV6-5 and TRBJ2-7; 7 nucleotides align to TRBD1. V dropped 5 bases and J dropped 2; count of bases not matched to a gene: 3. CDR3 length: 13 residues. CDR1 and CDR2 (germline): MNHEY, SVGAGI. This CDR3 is CASSRDRAYEQYF. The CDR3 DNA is TGTGCCAGCAGTCGAGACAGGGCCTACGAGCAGTACTTC.

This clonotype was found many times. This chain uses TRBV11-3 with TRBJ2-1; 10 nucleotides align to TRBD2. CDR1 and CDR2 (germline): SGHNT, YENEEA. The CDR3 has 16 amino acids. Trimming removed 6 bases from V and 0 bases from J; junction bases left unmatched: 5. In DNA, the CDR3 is TGTGCCAGCAGACTACTAGCGGGGACCTCCTACAATGAGCAGTTCTTC. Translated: CASRLLAGTSYNEQFF.

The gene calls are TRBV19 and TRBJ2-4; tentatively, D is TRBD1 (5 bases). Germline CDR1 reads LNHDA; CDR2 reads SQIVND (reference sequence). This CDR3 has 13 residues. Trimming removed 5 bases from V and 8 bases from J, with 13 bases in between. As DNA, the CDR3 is TGTGCCAGTAGTGGTCAGGGTGCGGACATTCAGTACTTC. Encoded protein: CASSGQGADIQYF.

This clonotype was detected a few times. DNA for the CDR3: TGTGCCAGCAGAGAGCGGGGGGGCAGTGATACGCAGTATTTT. Its protein is CASRERGGSDTQYF. The rearrangement joins TRBV6-2 or TRBV6-3 to TRBJ2-3, with TRBD2 matching 10 bases. The germline CDR1 and CDR2 sequences are MNHEY and SVGEGT. The CDR3 loop spans 14 amino acids. Unmatched junction bases numbered 6, after V lost 6 bases and J lost 6 bases.